This TCR beta chain came from a study of blood T cells in healthy people across ages. Sample-barcoded 5' priming and a J-beta primer mix drove a second PCR of about 6 to 11 cycles. From the 5' RACE reads, TCRdb called clonotypes with MiXCR, one entry per CDR3 protein. The sample lists approximately 800,000 distinct CDR3 sequences; around 24% were seen once. The V and J ends lost 5 bases and 4 bases respectively, with 11 bases between them. CDR3 size: 13 residues. Germline loops: CDR1 LGHDT, CDR2 YNNKEL (reference sequence). The sample holds a few counts of this clonotype. These same data were also listed under a study on T cells of mothers and their children. That source notes: Six children, together with their three healthy Caucasian mothers, made up the donors.

The rearrangement links TRBV3-1 to TRBJ1-2, with a tentative D call TRBD1 (6 bases). Specimen: blood. The TCR comes from a boy younger than 18 in good health. CDR3 DNA: TGTGCCAGCAGCAAACAGGGTGGCTATGGCTACACCTTC. Its translation is CASSKQGGYGYTF.